These 10 T cell receptor beta chains were all obtained from the same sample, sequenced in a study of T cell responses to AZD1222 COVID-19 vaccine. Profiling relied on immunoSEQ multiplex PCR, and the TCRdb table lists in-frame clones only, not all of them. The sample holds approximately 110,000 clones, around 93% seen once. The specimen comprised peripheral blood, sampled 28 days after the second AZD1222 dose. Receptor source: an adult who received the AZD1222 COVID-19 vaccine.

This chain uses TRBV2 with TRBJ2-5; no reliable D call. Germline V CDR1 and CDR2: SNHLY, FYNNEI. Trimming left V 7 bases short and J 2 bases short, with 11 bases between. This CDR3 spans 13 amino acids. CDR3 nucleotide sequence: TGTGCCAGCATCTGGCTCAGGCAAGAGACCCAGTACTTC. Its protein is CASIWLRQETQYF.

The rearrangement joins TRBV7-9 to TRBJ2-2; D unclear. The ends were cut back, 4 bases at V and 7 bases at J, with 19 bases in the middle. The CDR3 contains 16 residues. CDR1 is SEHNR, CDR2 FQNEAQ, per germline (reference sequence). DNA for the CDR3: TGTGCCAGCAGCTCCCGCGATGGCGGAAAGGGCGGGGAGCTGTTTTTT. It encodes CASSSRDGGKGGELFF.

CDR3 in amino acids: CASRPGLGSGGYTF. As DNA, the CDR3 is TGTGCCAGCAGGCCGGGACTGGGTAGCGGTGGCTACACCTTC. This chain joins TRBV6-5 and TRBJ1-2; D may be TRBD1 (5 bases). V was cut by 6 bases and J by 7 bases, with 18 bases left in between. The CDR3 length is 14 residues. Germline V CDR1 and CDR2: MNHEY, SVGAGI.

The CDR3 DNA reads TGTGCCAGCAGCTCTGTAAGCTCCTATAATTCACCCCTCCACTTT. Translated: CASSSVSSYNSPLHF. The chain is built from TRBV28 and TRBJ1-6, with D unclear. CDR1 and CDR2 from the germline V gene are MDHEN and SYDVKM. This CDR3 comprises 15 residues. Trimming took off 6 bases at V and 0 bases at J, with 9 bases between the two ends.

This chain joins TRBV2 and TRBJ2-7; TRBD2 matches 13 bases. The V and J ends lost 8 bases and 4 bases, in that order; junction bases with no gene match: 8. The CDR3 has 15 amino acids. Germline V gives CDR1 SNHLY, CDR2 FYNNEI. CDR3 region: CASSPGLAGVYEQYF. The CDR3 DNA reads as TGTGCCAGCTCACCTGGACTAGCGGGAGTGTACGAGCAGTACTTC. The full variable domain, rest sourced from reference TRBV2 and TRBJ2-7, is EPEVTQTPSHQVTQMGQEVILRCVPISNHLYFYWYRQILGQKVEFLVSFYNNEISEKSEIFDDQFSVERPDGSNFTLKIRSTKLEDSAMYFCASSPGLAGVYEQYFGPGTRLTVT.

This chain connects TRBV7-2 to TRBJ1-2; no definite D call. The CDR3 covers 13 residues. The germline V gene has CDR1 SGHTA and CDR2 FQGNSA. Trimming took off 1 base at V and 10 bases at J, with 13 bases between the two ends. CDR3: CASSLVSAGDYTF. DNA of the CDR3: TGTGCCAGCAGCTTAGTCTCGGCAGGAGACTACACCTTC.

This chain joins TRBV28 and TRBJ2-1; D remains ambiguous. The V and J ends lost 2 bases and 4 bases respectively, with 6 bases between them. CDR1 MDHEN and CDR2 SYDVKM come from the germline V gene. This CDR3 is 13 amino acids long. The CDR3 loop reads CASSLDGYNEQFF. The CDR3 bases are TGTGCCAGCAGTTTAGACGGTTACAATGAGCAGTTCTTC.

The chain joins TRBV19 to TRBJ2-5; 7 nucleotides match TRBD2. The CDR3 consists of 16 residues. After removal of 3 bases from V and 1 base from J, the junction contained 8 bases not matched to a gene. The germline CDR1 and CDR2 sequences are LNHDA and SQIVND (reference sequence). The CDR3 DNA follows: TGTGCCAGTAGTATTTCGAGCGGGGCCCTCCAAGAGACCCAGTACTTC. Translated: CASSISSGALQETQYF. Together with reference TRBV19 and TRBJ2-5, the CDR3 gives the full variable domain: DGGITQSPKYLFRKEGQNVTLSCEQNLNHDAMYWYRQDPGQGLRLIYYSQIVNDFQKGDIAEGYSVSREKKESFPLTVTSAQKNPTAFYLCASSISSGALQETQYFGPGTRLLVL.

This clone was picked up one time. This sequence joins TRBV6-5 and TRBJ2-7; perhaps TRBD2 as D (5 bases). The CDR3 covers 13 residues. Deletions cut 7 bases from V and 2 bases from J, with 12 bases between. The germline CDR1 and CDR2 sequences are MNHEY and SVGAGI. CDR3 coding DNA: TGTGCCAGCACCCAGAGCGGAACCTACGAGCAGTACTTC. This codes for CASTQSGTYEQYF.

The chain couples TRBV3-1 (or the pseudogene TRBV3-2) to TRBJ2-3; no clear D. This CDR3 region has 14 residues. V was pared by 2 bases and J by 1 base, with 7 bases between. The V gene's germline CDR1 is LGHDT and CDR2 YNNKEL (reference sequence). The CDR3 loop is CASSQPSGTDTQYF. The CDR3 DNA sequence: TGTGCCAGCAGCCAACCAAGCGGCACAGATACGCAGTATTTT.